This entry concerns a single TCR beta chain. Its antigen is as yet unknown. This sample stems from a study of cytomegalovirus exposure and HLA in healthy donors. Study results and caveats: Listed as cytomegalovirus-associated were around 160 TCR beta chains. Through in vitro validation, a few CMV-associated chains were shown to be specific for CMV antigens. The study found most TCR sequences rare, yet found some public TCRs in many donors.

Sequenced by immunoSEQ multiplex PCR; TCRdb stores in-frame clones only, minus some. The repertoire consists of roughly 60,000 clones, with around 96% occurring once and the leading ten covering approximately 1%. Germline CDR1 reads LGHNA; CDR2 reads YNFKEQ. The V gene end was trimmed by 1 base and the J gene end by 2 bases; junction bases not matched to a gene: 11. CDR3 length: 18 residues. V is TRBV4-2 and J is TRBJ2-3, with 8 bases identical to TRBD2. The sequencing input was PBMCs. The TCR originated in a man aged 18 to 29 in good health and CMV-seronegative. CDR3 protein: CASSQGEVSSGFTDTQYF. The CDR3 DNA follows: TGTGCCAGCAGCCAAGGCGAAGTTTCTAGCGGGTTCACAGATACGCAGTATTTT.